This T cell receptor (beta chain) appears in the sequencing data of a study of blood T cell repertoires in COVID-19. Study background: From the United States, Italy and Spain came samples of acute and convalescent COVID-19. PBMCs, B-cell-depleted T cells, or T cells were the source of the cDNA or gDNA that made up the material.

The CDR3 extends over 14 amino acids. CDR1 is KGHSH and CDR2 is LQKENI in the germline V gene. V trimming: 5 bases; J trimming: 5 bases; junction bases outside the gene matches: 6. As originally analysed: Estimation of nucleated cell counts was performed using reference gene primer amplification. Only in-frame clones appear in the TCRdb table, and some are missing; sequencing was by immunoSEQ multiplex PCR. V and J calls and clone size follow that table, whereas D and trimming were derived from the DNA. Of roughly 40,000 clones listed, about 85% are singletons. Comment on this clone: The same CDR3 arises from other DNA sequences in this sample as well.

This receptor was taken from a woman in her seventies in a cohort sampled during active COVID-19. Sequencing input: peripheral blood. The rearrangement links TRBV18 to TRBJ1-2; 9 bases map to TRBD1. For the CDR3, the DNA is TGTGCCAGCTCATCTCGACAGGGGGAATATGGCTACACCTTC. It encodes CASSSRQGEYGYTF.